Shown below are 3 T cell receptor beta chains from a single sample sequenced in a study of blood T cell repertoires in COVID-19. The protocol was immunoSEQ multiplex PCR, while the TCRdb copy is restricted to in-frame clones and leaves out a portion. In the table there are approximately 470,000 clones, approximately 83% of which are singletons. Sequencing was done on a sample of peripheral blood. These receptor sequences come from a human donor in a cohort sampled during active COVID-19.

The chain combines TRBV28 with TRBJ1-1; 7 bases line up with TRBD1. From germline, CDR1 is MDHEN and CDR2 SYDVKM. With V trimmed by 5 bases and J by 4 bases, 7 bases remained unmatched. The CDR3 extends over 14 amino acids. CDR3 amino acids: CASSGTGAPTEAFF. Here the CDR3 DNA reads TGTGCCAGCAGTGGAACAGGGGCCCCCACTGAAGCTTTCTTT.

The J gene is TRBJ1-2, the V gene TRBV2; no firm D call. The CDR3 length is 17 residues. Germline CDR1 is SNHLY and CDR2 is FYNNEI. Trimming pared 0 bases from V and 14 bases from J, leaving 28 bases between. CDR3 sequence (DNA): TGTGCCAGCAGTGAAGCTTCTAGCTCGCTTTCATCGGCGGCGAGGACCTTC. It encodes CASSEASSSLSSAARTF.

The chain has TRBV11-2 and TRBJ2-1, with D unresolved. Per germline, CDR1 SGHAT and CDR2 FQNNGV. The CDR3 has 17 amino acids. V was clipped by 3 bases and J by 0 bases, with 15 bases between them. Here the CDR3 DNA reads TGTGCCAGCAGCTTTCGTGGCGGAAGGAGCTCCTACAATGAGCAGTTCTTC. Amino acid sequence: CASSFRGGRSSYNEQFF. Looking up the rest from reference TRBV11-2 and TRBJ2-1 gives the full variable domain: EAGVAQSPRYKIIEKRQSVAFWCNPISGHATLYWYQQILGQGPKLLIQFQNNGVVDDSQLPKDRFSAERLKGVDSTLKIQPAKLEDSAVYLCASSFRGGRSSYNEQFFGPGTRLTVL.